The 5 T cell receptor beta chains listed next were all sequenced from one sample in a study of blood T cell repertoires in COVID-19. Only in-frame clones appear in the TCRdb table, and some are missing; sequencing was by immunoSEQ multiplex PCR. This sample has hundreds of thousands of clones, with 87% found just once. The sample consisted of PBMCs or T cells enriched from blood (not recorded which). The receptors were gathered from a woman aged 18-35 years who had recovered from COVID-19.

This chain connects TRBV6-2 or TRBV6-3 to TRBJ2-2, with a weak D call TRBD2 (6 bases). V was trimmed by 0 bases and J by 3 bases, leaving 17 bases between them. There are 18 residues in the CDR3. Per germline, CDR1 MNHEY and CDR2 SVGEGT. For the CDR3, the DNA is TGTGCCAGCAGTTACTCGACTGGCGGGGTTGTTGACACCGGGGAGCTGTTTTTT. Protein: CASSYSTGGVVDTGELFF.

This chain links TRBV2 with TRBJ2-2; 7 bases match TRBD2. The CDR3 spans 14 residues. V trimming: 6 bases; J trimming: 2 bases; junction bases outside the gene matches: 3. Germline CDR1 and CDR2: SNHLY and FYNNEI. CDR3 nucleotides: TGTGCCAGCAGGGAGACTAGCAACACCGGGGAGCTGTTTTTT. Amino acid sequence: CASRETSNTGELFF. The full variable domain, its missing parts supplied by reference TRBV2 and TRBJ2-2, is EPEVTQTPSHQVTQMGQEVILRCVPISNHLYFYWYRQILGQKVEFLVSFYNNEISEKSEIFDDQFSVERPDGSNFTLKIRSTKLEDSAMYFCASRETSNTGELFFGEGSRLTVL.

This clone occurred once. The chain links TRBV6-4 to TRBJ1-6, with TRBD1 identical over 7 bases. The CDR3 runs to 14 residues. Germline V gives CDR1 MRHNA, CDR2 SNTAGT. Trimming took 2 bases from V and 10 from J; bases not matched to a gene: 5. CDR3 loop: CASSDRQGGSPLHF. The CDR3 region has the DNA TGTGCCAGCAGTGACAGACAGGGTGGATCACCCCTCCACTTT.

The CDR3 DNA is TGTGCCAGCAACGGACAAACGAACACTGAAGCTTTCTTT. Translated: CASNGQTNTEAFF. J is TRBJ1-1 and V is TRBV5-8, with a weak D call TRBD1 (5 bases). The CDR3 loop spans 13 amino acids. V lost 6 bases and J lost 1, with 10 bases in between. Germline CDR1 and CDR2: SGHTS and YDEGEE.

The J gene is TRBJ1-6, the V gene TRBV2; 8 bases align to TRBD1. This CDR3 is 13 amino acids long. J was trimmed by 10 bases and V by 8 bases; bases with no gene match: 7. Germline CDR1 SNHLY, CDR2 FYNNEI. The CDR3 loop reads CASADRGGSPLHF. The CDR3 DNA reads TGTGCCAGCGCCGACAGGGGCGGCTCACCCCTCCACTTT.